This record covers a single T cell receptor beta chain. CDR3 size: 15 residues. V dropped 0 bases and J dropped 4 bases, with 13 bases sitting between them. Germline V gene lookup returns CDR1 MGHRA and CDR2 YSYEKL. The data were obtained in a study of blood T cells in healthy people across ages. The use of a sample-barcoded 5' primer and a J-beta primer mix characterized a second PCR of roughly 6 to 11 cycles. TCRdb used MiXCR to reprocess the 5' RACE reads, holding one entry per CDR3 protein. The sample has more than 1.4 million distinct CDR3 sequences, 35% to 45% seen once. The sequenced material came from blood. The receptor comes from a woman between 18 and 30 years old in good health. This chain joins TRBV4-1 and TRBJ2-7; maybe TRBD1 (5 bases). The CDR3 DNA is TGCGCCAGCAGCCAAGACGAAGGTAGGGGTTACGAGCAGTACTTC. This encodes CASSQDEGRGYEQYF.